The rows below give T cell receptor beta chains drawn from one sample of a study of blood T cell repertoires in COVID-19. TCRdb's copy holds only in-frame clones and misses some; the assay was immunoSEQ multiplex PCR. The sample holds around 100,000 clones, 75% to 90% seen once. Sequencing input: peripheral blood. The receptor source for this set is a human donor in a cohort sampled during active COVID-19. CDR3s include the opening cysteine and the closing phenylalanine or tryptophan. Fields, in order: V gene, J gene, clone size, D gene, CDR3 DNA, CDR3 protein. A D gene is named only where the DNA matches it firmly. Clone size, where shown, is once, few, many, or a class for clones that have expanded.

V: TRBV24-1; J: TRBJ1-2; size: .; D: TRBD1; DNA: TGTGCCACCAGTGATTGGACAGGGGGCGCTTATGGCTACACCTTC; CDR3: CATSDWTGGAYGYTF
V: TRBV6-2/TRBV6-3; J: TRBJ2-1; size: .; D: TRBD2; DNA: TGTGCCAGCAGTTACTTATCCGGGACTAGCAGCTTAGATGAGCAGTTCTTC; CDR3: CASSYLSGTSSLDEQFF
V: TRBV6-4; J: TRBJ1-2; size: .; D: .; DNA: TGTGCCAGCATTGGGGCGGGCTACACCTTC; CDR3: CASIGAGYTF
V: TRBV10-3; J: TRBJ1-2; size: .; D: .; DNA: TGTGCCATCAGTGAGTACAGTCCCGTCTATGGCTACACCTTC; CDR3: CAISEYSPVYGYTF
V: TRBV6-5; J: TRBJ2-3; size: .; D: TRBD1; DNA: TGTGCCAGCAGTTACGGGACAGGGGGCACAGATACGCAGTATTTT; CDR3: CASSYGTGGTDTQYF
V: TRBV5-1; J: TRBJ1-6; size: .; D: .; DNA: TGCGCCAGCAGCGCAGGGAGGCGCTCCTATAATTCACCCCTCCACTTT; CDR3: CASSAGRRSYNSPLHF
V: TRBV6-6; J: TRBJ1-1; size: .; D: .; DNA: TGTGCCAGCCGCAGGGATACTGAAGCTTTCTTT; CDR3: CASRRDTEAFF
V: TRBV28; J: TRBJ2-1; size: .; D: TRBD2; DNA: TGTGCCAGCAGGGAGACTAGCGGGGGGCGCAATGAGCAGTTCTTC; CDR3: CASRETSGGRNEQFF
V: TRBV4-1; J: TRBJ2-1; size: .; D: .; DNA: TGCGCCAGCAGCCCGGACCCCGGGGGCTACAATGAGCAGTTCTTC; CDR3: CASSPDPGGYNEQFF
V: TRBV6-5; J: TRBJ1-5; size: .; D: .; DNA: TGTGCCAGCAGAAACGCGGGGAAGAATCAGCCCCAGCATTTT; CDR3: CASRNAGKNQPQHF
V: TRBV7-9; J: TRBJ2-1; size: .; D: .; DNA: TGTGCCTACGACCAGGCATACAATGAGCAGTTCTTC; CDR3: CAYDQAYNEQFF
V: TRBV7-2; J: TRBJ1-2; size: .; D: .; DNA: TGTGCCAGCAGCTCGCGAATCCGGGACTTTTACTATGGCTACACCTTC; CDR3: CASSSRIRDFYYGYTF
V: TRBV7-2; J: TRBJ2-1; size: .; D: TRBD2; DNA: TGTGCCAGCAGCTTAGCGGTACTAGCGGGTGGATCCTACAATGAGCAGTTCTTC; CDR3: CASSLAVLAGGSYNEQFF
V: TRBV5-1; J: TRBJ1-2; size: .; D: .; DNA: TGCGCCAGCAGCTTGAAGCAAGGGGGTCAAGGCTACACCTTC; CDR3: CASSLKQGGQGYTF
V: TRBV6-6; J: TRBJ1-2; size: .; D: .; DNA: TGTGCCAGCAGTCCAGACAGGCCCTATGGCTACACCTTC; CDR3: CASSPDRPYGYTF
V: TRBV2; J: TRBJ2-7; size: once; D: TRBD1; DNA: TGTGCCAGTTGCCGTGGGGACAGCACCCGGGAGCAGTACTTC; CDR3: CASCRGDSTREQYF
V: TRBV6-5; J: TRBJ2-1; size: .; D: TRBD2; DNA: TGTGCCAGCCGGACACTAGCGGGGTACAATGAGCAGTTCTTC; CDR3: CASRTLAGYNEQFF
V: TRBV6-5; J: TRBJ1-2; size: .; D: .; DNA: TGTGCCTCCCGAAGCGTCGGTGGCTGGACCTTC; CDR3: CASRSVGGWTF
V: TRBV4-2; J: TRBJ2-1; size: .; D: .; DNA: TGTGCCAGCAGCCAAGGGGGGGAGAGTCGGTACAATGAGCAGTTCTTC; CDR3: CASSQGGESRYNEQFF
V: TRBV7-2; J: TRBJ1-2; size: .; D: .; DNA: TGTGCCAGCAGCTTGGGGGCGCGGTATGGCTACACCTTC; CDR3: CASSLGARYGYTF
V: TRBV5-1; J: TRBJ2-5; size: once; D: .; DNA: TGCGCCAGCAGCTTGGGCAGCCTTGAGGCGACCCAGTACTTC; CDR3: CASSLGSLEATQYF
V: TRBV7-2; J: TRBJ1-1; size: .; D: .; DNA: TGTGCCAGCAGCTTAGAGTGGGAGCGCATGAACACTGAAGCTTTCTTT; CDR3: CASSLEWERMNTEAFF
V: TRBV30; J: TRBJ2-3; size: .; D: TRBD1; DNA: TGTGCCTGGAGTCCGGGACAGGGGGTAGATACGCAGTATTTT; CDR3: CAWSPGQGVDTQYF
V: TRBV28; J: TRBJ1-2; size: few; D: .; DNA: TGTGCCAGCAGTTTACGGGGGGCTTATGGCTACACCTTC; CDR3: CASSLRGAYGYTF
V: TRBV28; J: TRBJ2-3; size: .; D: TRBD2; DNA: TGTGCCAGCAGCACAACTAGCGGGGACGATACGCAGTATTTT; CDR3: CASSTTSGDDTQYF
V: TRBV18; J: TRBJ2-5; size: .; D: TRBD2; DNA: TGTGCCAACTCAGCTAGCGGGGAAGAGACCCAGTACTTC; CDR3: CANSASGEETQYF
V: TRBV4-1; J: TRBJ1-5; size: .; D: .; DNA: TGCGCCAGCAGCCAAGTGGCAGGGGATCAGCCCCAGCATTTT; CDR3: CASSQVAGDQPQHF
V: TRBV5-4; J: TRBJ1-2; size: .; D: .; DNA: TGTGCCAGCAGCTGGGAGACGGGGAACTATGGCTACACCTTC; CDR3: CASSWETGNYGYTF
V: TRBV9; J: TRBJ1-4; size: .; D: TRBD1; DNA: TGTGCCAGCAGCACTCAGGGGGCGCGGGGTGAAAAACTGTTTTTT; CDR3: CASSTQGARGEKLFF
V: TRBV2; J: TRBJ1-1; size: .; D: .; DNA: TGTGCCAGCCGTCGATCCGGGACATTGAACACTGAAGCTTTCTTT; CDR3: CASRRSGTLNTEAFF
V: TRBV28; J: TRBJ2-5; size: .; D: TRBD2; DNA: TGTGCCAGCAGTCCCTCCGCGGGGGAGGAGACCCAGTACTTC; CDR3: CASSPSAGEETQYF
V: TRBV6-5; J: TRBJ2-7; size: .; D: TRBD1; DNA: TGTGCCAGCAGTCCGGCCAGGGGGCTGAACGAGCAGTACTTC; CDR3: CASSPARGLNEQYF
V: TRBV19; J: TRBJ1-4; size: once; D: .; DNA: TGTGCCAGTAAAGTTCAGGGAGGCGAAAAACTGTTTTTT; CDR3: CASKVQGGEKLFF
V: TRBV28; J: TRBJ1-1; size: .; D: TRBD1; DNA: TGTGCCAGCAGCCAGGGGGCGTGGAACACTGAAGCTTTCTTT; CDR3: CASSQGAWNTEAFF
V: TRBV19; J: TRBJ1-1; size: .; D: TRBD1; DNA: TGTGCCAGTAGTAACACGCGGGACAGGGGGATGAACACTGAAGCTTTCTTT; CDR3: CASSNTRDRGMNTEAFF
V: TRBV5-6; J: TRBJ2-1; size: .; D: .; DNA: TGTGCCAGCAGTCCGGACTTTAACAATGAGCAGTTCTTC; CDR3: CASSPDFNNEQFF
V: TRBV11-3; J: TRBJ2-1; size: .; D: .; DNA: TGTGCCAGCAGCTTAGGGGGGACACTTTACAATGAGCAGTTCTTC; CDR3: CASSLGGTLYNEQFF
V: TRBV4-3; J: TRBJ1-2; size: .; D: TRBD1; DNA: TGCGCCAGCAGCCAAGTCCCCCAGGGGGCCCTCACCTTC; CDR3: CASSQVPQGALTF
V: TRBV9; J: TRBJ2-3; size: .; D: .; DNA: TGTGCCAGCAGCGCCGGGCAGGGGGTAGCGGGGATACCAGATACGCAGTATTTT; CDR3: CASSAGQGVAGIPDTQYF
V: TRBV4-2; J: TRBJ2-7; size: .; D: .; DNA: TGTGCCAGCAGCCGGGACAACTCCTACGAGCAGTACTTC; CDR3: CASSRDNSYEQYF
V: TRBV3-1/TRBV3-2; J: TRBJ1-6; size: .; D: TRBD1; DNA: TGTGCCAGCAGCCCCTCATTGGGACAGCAAAATTCACCCCTCCACTTT; CDR3: CASSPSLGQQNSPLHF
V: TRBV7-9; J: TRBJ2-3; size: .; D: .; DNA: TGTGCCAGCAGCTTAACGGGGACAGATACGCAGTATTTT; CDR3: CASSLTGTDTQYF
V: TRBV7-2; J: TRBJ2-3; size: .; D: TRBD2; DNA: TGTGCCAGCAGCTTAGGAAGGACTAGCGAAAGCACAGATACGCAGTATTTT; CDR3: CASSLGRTSESTDTQYF
V: TRBV21-1; J: TRBJ2-1; size: .; D: .; DNA: TGTGCCAGCAGCAAAGGGGATCCAGCACTCTCGGGGGATGAGCAGTTCTTC; CDR3: CASSKGDPALSGDEQFF
V: TRBV18; J: TRBJ1-1; size: .; D: .; DNA: TGTGCCAGCTCATTCGATCGAGGCACTGAAGCTTTCTTT; CDR3: CASSFDRGTEAFF
V: TRBV24-1; J: TRBJ2-1; size: .; D: TRBD1; DNA: TGTGCCACCAGTGATTTTTCCGCCCCAGGGGGCGAACGGAATGAGCAGTTCTTC; CDR3: CATSDFSAPGGERNEQFF
V: TRBV10-3; J: TRBJ1-1; size: few; D: TRBD1; DNA: TGTGCCATCAGCCGGGACAGGGTCACTGAAGCTTTCTTT; CDR3: CAISRDRVTEAFF
V: TRBV7-2; J: TRBJ2-2; size: .; D: TRBD1; DNA: TGTGCCAGCAGCTTAAGACAGGGGCACACCGGGGAGCTGTTTTTT; CDR3: CASSLRQGHTGELFF
V: TRBV27; J: TRBJ1-6; size: .; D: TRBD1; DNA: TGTGCCAGCAGTTTGGGCGTCCCCGGGACAGGGGATTCACCCCTCCACTTT; CDR3: CASSLGVPGTGDSPLHF
V: TRBV6-5; J: TRBJ2-7; size: once; D: .; DNA: TGTGCCAGCAGGACGGGGACATACGAGCAGTACTTC; CDR3: CASRTGTYEQYF
V: TRBV24-1; J: TRBJ1-5; size: few; D: .; DNA: TGTGCCACCAGTGTTGGAGGGGCTCAGCCCCAGCATTTT; CDR3: CATSVGGAQPQHF
V: TRBV7-3; J: TRBJ2-5; size: .; D: TRBD1; DNA: TGTGCCAGCAGCTTAAAAGCAGGGGGCTTGGAGACCCAGTACTTC; CDR3: CASSLKAGGLETQYF